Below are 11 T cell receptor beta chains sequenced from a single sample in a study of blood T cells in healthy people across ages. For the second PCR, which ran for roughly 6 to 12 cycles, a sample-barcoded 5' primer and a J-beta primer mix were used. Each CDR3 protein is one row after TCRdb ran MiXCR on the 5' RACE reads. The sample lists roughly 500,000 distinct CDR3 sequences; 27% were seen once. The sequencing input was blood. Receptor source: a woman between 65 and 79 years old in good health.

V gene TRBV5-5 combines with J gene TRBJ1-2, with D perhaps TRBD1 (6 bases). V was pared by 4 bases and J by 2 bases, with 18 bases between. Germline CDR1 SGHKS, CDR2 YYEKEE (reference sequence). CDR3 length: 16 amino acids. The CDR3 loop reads CASSVNVRTDNYGYTF. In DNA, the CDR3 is TGTGCCAGCAGCGTAAACGTTAGGACAGACAACTATGGCTACACCTTC.

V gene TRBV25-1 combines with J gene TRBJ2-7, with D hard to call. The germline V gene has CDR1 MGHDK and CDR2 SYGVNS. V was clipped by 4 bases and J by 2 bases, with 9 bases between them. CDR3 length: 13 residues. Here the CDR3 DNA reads TGTGCCAGCAGTGTAAGCAAGACCTACGAGCAGTACTTC. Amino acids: CASSVSKTYEQYF.

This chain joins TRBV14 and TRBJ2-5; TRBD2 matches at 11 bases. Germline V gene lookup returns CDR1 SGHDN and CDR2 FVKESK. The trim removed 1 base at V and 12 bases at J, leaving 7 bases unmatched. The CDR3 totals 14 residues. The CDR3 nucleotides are TGTGCCAGCAGCCAAGTAACTAGCGGGGGACCCGAGTACTTC. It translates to CASSQVTSGGPEYF. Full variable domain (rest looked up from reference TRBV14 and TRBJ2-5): EAGVTQFPSHSVIEKGQTVTLRCDPISGHDNLYWYRRVMGKEIKFLLHFVKESKQDESGMPNNRFLAERTGGTYSTLKVQPAELEDSGVYFCASSQVTSGGPEYFGPGTRLLVL.

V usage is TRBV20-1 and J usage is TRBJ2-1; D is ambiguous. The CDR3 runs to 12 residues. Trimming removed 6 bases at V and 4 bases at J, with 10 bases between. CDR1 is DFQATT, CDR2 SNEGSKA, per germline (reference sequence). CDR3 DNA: TGCAGTGCGCCGGCAGGTTACAATGAGCAGTTCTTC. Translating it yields CSAPAGYNEQFF.

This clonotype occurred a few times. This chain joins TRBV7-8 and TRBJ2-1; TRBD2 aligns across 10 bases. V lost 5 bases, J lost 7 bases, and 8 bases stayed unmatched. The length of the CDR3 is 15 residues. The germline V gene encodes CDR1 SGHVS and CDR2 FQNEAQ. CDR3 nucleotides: TGTGCCAGCAGCCCTCTAGCGGGGGCCGGGAATGAGCAGTTCTTC. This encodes CASSPLAGAGNEQFF.

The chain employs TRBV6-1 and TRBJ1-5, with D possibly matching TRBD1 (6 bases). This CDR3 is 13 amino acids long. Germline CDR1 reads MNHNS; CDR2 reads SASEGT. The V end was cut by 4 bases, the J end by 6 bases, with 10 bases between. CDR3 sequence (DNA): TGTGCCAGCAGTGGGCAGGGGATTCAGCCCCAGCATTTT. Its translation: CASSGQGIQPQHF.

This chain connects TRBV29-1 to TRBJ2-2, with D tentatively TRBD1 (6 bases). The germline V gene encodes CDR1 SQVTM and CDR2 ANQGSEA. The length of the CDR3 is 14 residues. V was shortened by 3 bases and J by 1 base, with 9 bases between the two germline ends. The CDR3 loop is CSVDQGRNTGELFF. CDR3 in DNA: TGCAGCGTTGATCAGGGGAGGAACACCGGGGAGCTGTTTTTT.

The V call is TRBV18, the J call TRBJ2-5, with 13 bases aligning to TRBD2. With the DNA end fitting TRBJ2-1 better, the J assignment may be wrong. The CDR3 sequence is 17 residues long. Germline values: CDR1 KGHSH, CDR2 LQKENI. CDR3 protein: CASSPSTSGGMRNEQFF. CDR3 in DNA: TGTGCCAGCTCACCATCGACTAGCGGGGGGATGAGGAATGAGCAGTTCTTC.

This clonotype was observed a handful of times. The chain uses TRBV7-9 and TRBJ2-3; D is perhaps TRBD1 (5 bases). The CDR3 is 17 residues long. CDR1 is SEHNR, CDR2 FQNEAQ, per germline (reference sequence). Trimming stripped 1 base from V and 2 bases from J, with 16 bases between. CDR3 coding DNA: TGTGCCAGCAGCTTAGGGGCAGGGCACTCCAACACAGATACGCAGTATTTT. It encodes CASSLGAGHSNTDTQYF.

CDR3: CASSLRRKDGYTF. The CDR3 DNA sequence: TGTGCCAGCAGTTTAAGACGAAAAGATGGCTACACCTTC. The chain is built from TRBV12-3 or TRBV12-4 and TRBJ1-2; no definite D call. The CDR3 loop spans 13 amino acids. V lost 2 bases and J 6 bases, leaving 10 bases between the germline ends.

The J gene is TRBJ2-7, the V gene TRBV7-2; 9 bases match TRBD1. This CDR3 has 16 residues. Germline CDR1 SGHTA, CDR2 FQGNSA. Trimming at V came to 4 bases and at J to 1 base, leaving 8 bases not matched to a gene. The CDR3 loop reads CASSSTGTGWSYEQYF. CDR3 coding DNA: TGTGCCAGCAGCTCCACCGGGACAGGGTGGTCCTACGAGCAGTACTTC.